This T cell receptor beta chain was sequenced during a study of T-cell memory formation after mild COVID-19. Study observations and caveats: Clones contracting over day 15 to 85 were CD4/CD8 balanced, with later expanders leaning CD4+. The second-wave clones peaking on day 37 were not confirmed as SARS-CoV-2-specific.

TCRdb used MiXCR to reprocess the 5' RACE reads, holding one entry per CDR3 protein. The top ten clones hold roughly 21% of a sample with about 390,000 distinct CDR3 sequences, 16% of them seen once. As to this clonotype: Its antigen remains unidentified.

The CDR3 runs to 15 residues. Trimming took off 5 bases at V and 5 bases at J, with 18 bases between the two ends. Germline values: CDR1 SEHNR, CDR2 FQNEAQ (reference sequence). The clonotype comes from a man between 18 and 29 years old who had mild COVID-19 (a few samples of this study predate the infection). Cell type and time point are not known. This chain links TRBV7-9 with TRBJ2-5, with D possibly TRBD2 on 5 matching bases. Sequenced sample: PBMCs or a T cell subset sorted from them (not recorded which). CDR3 DNA: TGTGCCAGCAGCCCGATAACTAGTCAGATGGAGACCCAGTACTTC. Protein product: CASSPITSQMETQYF.